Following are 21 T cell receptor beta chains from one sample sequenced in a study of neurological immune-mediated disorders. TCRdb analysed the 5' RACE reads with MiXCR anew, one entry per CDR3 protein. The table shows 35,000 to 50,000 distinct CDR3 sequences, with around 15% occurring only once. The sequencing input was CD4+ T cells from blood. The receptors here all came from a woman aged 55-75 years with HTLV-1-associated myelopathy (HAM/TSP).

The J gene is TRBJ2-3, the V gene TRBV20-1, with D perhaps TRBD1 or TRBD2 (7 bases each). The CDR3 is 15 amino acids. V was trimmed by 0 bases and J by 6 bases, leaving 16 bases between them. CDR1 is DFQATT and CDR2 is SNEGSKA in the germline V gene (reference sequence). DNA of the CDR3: TGCAGTGCTAGAGACGGCAGGGGGGGCTCCGATACGCAGTATTTT. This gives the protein CSARDGRGGSDTQYF.

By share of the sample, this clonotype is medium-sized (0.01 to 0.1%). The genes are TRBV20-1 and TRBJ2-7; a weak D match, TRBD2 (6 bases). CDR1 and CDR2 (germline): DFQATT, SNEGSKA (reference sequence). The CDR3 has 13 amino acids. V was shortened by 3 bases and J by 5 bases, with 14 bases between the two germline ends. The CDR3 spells CSARRDGGDEQYF. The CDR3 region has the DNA TGCAGTGCTAGGCGGGACGGTGGGGACGAGCAGTACTTC.

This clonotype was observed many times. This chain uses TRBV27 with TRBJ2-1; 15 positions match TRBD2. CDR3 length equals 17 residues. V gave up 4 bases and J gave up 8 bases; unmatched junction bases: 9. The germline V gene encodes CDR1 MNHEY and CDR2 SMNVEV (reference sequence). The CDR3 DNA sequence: TGTGCCAGCAGTTACATCCGGACTAGCGGGGGGGCCTATGAGCAGTTCTTC. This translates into CASSYIRTSGGAYEQFF.

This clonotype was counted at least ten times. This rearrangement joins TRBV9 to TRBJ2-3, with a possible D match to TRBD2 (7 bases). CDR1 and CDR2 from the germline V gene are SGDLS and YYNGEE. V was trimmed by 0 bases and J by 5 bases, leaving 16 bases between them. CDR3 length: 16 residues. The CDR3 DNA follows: TGTGCCAGCAGCGTAGCTGGGGGGGGCTTTGTAGATACGCAGTATTTT. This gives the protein CASSVAGGGFVDTQYF.

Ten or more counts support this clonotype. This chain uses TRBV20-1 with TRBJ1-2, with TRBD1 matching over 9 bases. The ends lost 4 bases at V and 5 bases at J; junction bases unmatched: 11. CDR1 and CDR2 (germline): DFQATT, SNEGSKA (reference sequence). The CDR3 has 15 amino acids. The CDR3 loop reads CSAKHTGGPFYGYTF. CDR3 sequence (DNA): TGCAGTGCTAAACACACAGGGGGCCCTTTTTATGGCTACACCTTC.

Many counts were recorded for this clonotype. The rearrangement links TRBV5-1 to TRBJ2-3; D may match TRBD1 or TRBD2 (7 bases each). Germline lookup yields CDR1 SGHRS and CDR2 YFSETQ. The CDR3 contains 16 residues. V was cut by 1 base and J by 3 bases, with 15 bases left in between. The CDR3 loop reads CASSLTQGGRTDTQYF. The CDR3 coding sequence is TGCGCCAGCAGCTTGACCCAGGGGGGGAGAACAGATACGCAGTATTTT.

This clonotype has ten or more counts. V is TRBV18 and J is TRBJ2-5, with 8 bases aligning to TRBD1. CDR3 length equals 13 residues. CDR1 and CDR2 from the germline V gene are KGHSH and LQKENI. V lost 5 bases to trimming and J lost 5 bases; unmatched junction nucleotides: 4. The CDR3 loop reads CASSDRQGETQYF. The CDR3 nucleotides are TGTGCCAGCTCAGATCGACAGGGGGAGACCCAGTACTTC.

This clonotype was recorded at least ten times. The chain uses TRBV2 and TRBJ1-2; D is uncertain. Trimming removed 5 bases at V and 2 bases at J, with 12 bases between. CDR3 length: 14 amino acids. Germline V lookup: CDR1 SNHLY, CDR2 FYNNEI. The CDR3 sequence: CASSPLAINYGYTF. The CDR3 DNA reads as TGTGCCAGCAGTCCCCTGGCAATAAACTATGGCTACACCTTC.

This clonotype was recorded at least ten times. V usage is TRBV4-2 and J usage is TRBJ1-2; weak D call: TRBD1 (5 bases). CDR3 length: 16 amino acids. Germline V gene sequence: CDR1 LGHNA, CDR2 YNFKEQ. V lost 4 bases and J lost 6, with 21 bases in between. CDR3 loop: CASSLTPGRSLNGYTF. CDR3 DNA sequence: TGTGCCAGCAGCCTTACACCGGGACGGTCTTTGAATGGCTACACCTTC.

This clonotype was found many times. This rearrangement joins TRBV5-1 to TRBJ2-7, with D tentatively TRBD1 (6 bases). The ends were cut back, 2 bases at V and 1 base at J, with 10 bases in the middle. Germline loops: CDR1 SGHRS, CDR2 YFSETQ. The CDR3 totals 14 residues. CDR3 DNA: TGCGCCAGCAGCTTTCTGGACAGTTCCTACGAGCAGTACTTC. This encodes CASSFLDSSYEQYF.

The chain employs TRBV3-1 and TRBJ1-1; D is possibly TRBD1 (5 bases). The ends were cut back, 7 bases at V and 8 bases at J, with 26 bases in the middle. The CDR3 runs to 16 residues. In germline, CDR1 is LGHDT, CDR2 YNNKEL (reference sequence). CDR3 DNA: TGTGCCAGCATCCAGTTCTTAGAGGGGCCAAATCCCGAAGCTTTCTTT. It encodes CASIQFLEGPNPEAFF.

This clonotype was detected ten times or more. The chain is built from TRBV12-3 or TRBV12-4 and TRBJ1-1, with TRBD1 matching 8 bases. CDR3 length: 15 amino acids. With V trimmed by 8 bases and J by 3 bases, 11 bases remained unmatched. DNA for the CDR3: TGTGCCAGCGGCTCGGGGGACAGGTTTTACACTGAAGCTTTCTTT. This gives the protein CASGSGDRFYTEAFF.

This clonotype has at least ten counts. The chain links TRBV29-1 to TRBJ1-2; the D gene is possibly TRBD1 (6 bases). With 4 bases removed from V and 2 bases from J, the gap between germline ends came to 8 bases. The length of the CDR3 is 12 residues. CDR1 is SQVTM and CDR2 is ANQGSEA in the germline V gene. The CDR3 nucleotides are TGCAGCGTTGGGGACACCAACTATGGCTACACCTTC. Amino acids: CSVGDTNYGYTF.

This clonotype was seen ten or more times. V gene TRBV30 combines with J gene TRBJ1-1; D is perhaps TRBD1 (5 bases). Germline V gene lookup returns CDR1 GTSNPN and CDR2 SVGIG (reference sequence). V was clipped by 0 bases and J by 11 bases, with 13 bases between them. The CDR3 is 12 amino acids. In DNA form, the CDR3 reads TGTGCCTGGAGTGTATCGGGGGGGATGGCTTTCTTT. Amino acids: CAWSVSGGMAFF.

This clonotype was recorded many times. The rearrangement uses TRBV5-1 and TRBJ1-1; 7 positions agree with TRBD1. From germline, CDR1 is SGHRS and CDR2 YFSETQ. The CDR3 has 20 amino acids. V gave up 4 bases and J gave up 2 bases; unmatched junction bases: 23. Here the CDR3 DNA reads TGCGCCAGCAGCCGAGGGCCAAGACAGGGAGATTTGAGGGGAAACACTGAAGCTTTCTTT. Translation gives CASSRGPRQGDLRGNTEAFF.

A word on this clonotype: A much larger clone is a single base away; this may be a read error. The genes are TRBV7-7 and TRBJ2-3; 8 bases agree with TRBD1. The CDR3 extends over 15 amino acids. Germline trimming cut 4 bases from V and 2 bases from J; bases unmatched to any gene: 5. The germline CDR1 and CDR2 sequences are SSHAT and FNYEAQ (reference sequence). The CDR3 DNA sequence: TGTGCCAGCAGCTCCGGACAGGGAACCACAGATACGCAGTATTTT. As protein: CASSSGQGTTDTQYF.

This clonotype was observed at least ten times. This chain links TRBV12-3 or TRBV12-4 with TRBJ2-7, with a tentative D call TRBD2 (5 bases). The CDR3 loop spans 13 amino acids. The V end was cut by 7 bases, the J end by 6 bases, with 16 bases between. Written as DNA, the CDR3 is TGTGCCAGCAACACGCGGCCCGGGATCGAGCAGTACTTC. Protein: CASNTRPGIEQYF.

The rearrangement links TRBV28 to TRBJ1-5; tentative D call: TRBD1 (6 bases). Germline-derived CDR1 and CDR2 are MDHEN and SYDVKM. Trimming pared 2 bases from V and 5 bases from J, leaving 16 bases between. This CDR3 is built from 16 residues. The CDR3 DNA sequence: TGTGCCAGCAGTTTAGGAGGCAGGGGTGGGGATCAGCCCCAGCATTTT. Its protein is CASSLGGRGGDQPQHF.

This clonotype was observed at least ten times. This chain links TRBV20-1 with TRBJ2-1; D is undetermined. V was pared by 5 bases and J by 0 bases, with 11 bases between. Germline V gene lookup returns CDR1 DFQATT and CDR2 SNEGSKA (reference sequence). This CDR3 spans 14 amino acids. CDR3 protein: CSAQWRRSYNEQFF. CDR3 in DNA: TGCAGTGCTCAGTGGCGGCGCTCCTACAATGAGCAGTTCTTC.

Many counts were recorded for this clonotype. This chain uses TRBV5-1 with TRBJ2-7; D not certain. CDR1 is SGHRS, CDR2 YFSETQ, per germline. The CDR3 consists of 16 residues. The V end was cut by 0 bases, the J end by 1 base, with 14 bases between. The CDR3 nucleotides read TGCGCCAGCAGCTTGGCCGACGTGAGTTGGTCCTACGAGCAGTACTTC. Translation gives CASSLADVSWSYEQYF.

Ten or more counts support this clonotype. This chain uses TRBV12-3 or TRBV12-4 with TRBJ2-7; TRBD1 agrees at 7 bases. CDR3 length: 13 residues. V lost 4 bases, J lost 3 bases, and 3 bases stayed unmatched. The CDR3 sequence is CASSWGQIYEQYF. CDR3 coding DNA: TGTGCCAGCAGTTGGGGACAGATCTACGAGCAGTACTTC.